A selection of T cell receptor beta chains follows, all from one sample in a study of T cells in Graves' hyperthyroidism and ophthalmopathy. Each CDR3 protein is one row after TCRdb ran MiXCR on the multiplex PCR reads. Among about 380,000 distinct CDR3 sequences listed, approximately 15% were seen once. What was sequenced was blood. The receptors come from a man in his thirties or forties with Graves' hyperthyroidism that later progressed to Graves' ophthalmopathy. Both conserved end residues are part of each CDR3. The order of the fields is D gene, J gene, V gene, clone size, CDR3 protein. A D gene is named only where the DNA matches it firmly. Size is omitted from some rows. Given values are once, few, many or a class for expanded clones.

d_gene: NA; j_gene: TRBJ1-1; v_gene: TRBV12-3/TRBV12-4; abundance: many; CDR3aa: CASSLVGSEAFF
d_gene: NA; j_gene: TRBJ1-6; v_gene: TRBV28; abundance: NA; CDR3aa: CASRYPGETSYNSPLHF
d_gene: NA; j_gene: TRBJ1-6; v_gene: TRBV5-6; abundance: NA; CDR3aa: CASSLELFSALHF
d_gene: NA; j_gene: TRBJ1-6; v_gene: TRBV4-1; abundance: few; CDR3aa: CASSPRDGDNSPLHF
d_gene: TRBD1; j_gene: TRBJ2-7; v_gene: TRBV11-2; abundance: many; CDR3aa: CASSMDRAYEQYF
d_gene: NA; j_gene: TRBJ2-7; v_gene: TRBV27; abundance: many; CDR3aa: CASSPTGGRGAVFYEQYF
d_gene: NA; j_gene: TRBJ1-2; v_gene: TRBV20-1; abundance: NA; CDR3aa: CSAVDGDAYGYTF
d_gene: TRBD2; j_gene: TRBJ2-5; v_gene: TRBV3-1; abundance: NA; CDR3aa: CASSRFRYSGKTQETQYF
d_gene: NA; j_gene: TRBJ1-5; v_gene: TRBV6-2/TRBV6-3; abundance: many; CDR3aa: CASSQGFVQPQHF
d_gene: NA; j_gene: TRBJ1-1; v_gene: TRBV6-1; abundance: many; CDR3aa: CASTLTYWGTEAFF
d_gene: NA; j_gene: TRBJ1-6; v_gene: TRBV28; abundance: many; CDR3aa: CASSFWQRYNSPLHF
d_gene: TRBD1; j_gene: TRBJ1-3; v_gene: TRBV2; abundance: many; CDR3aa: CASSEEGAYSGNTIYF
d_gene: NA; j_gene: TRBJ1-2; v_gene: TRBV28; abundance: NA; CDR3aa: CASGQRNYGYTF
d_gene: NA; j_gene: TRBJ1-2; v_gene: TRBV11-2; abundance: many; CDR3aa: CASSPPGANYGYTF
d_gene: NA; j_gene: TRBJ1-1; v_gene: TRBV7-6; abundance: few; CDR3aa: CASSLVGPSLNTEAFF
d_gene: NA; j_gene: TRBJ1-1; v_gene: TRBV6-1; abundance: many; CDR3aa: CASSAKTGAEAFF
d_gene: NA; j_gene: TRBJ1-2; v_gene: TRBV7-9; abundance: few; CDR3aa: CASSKGDGSNYGYTF
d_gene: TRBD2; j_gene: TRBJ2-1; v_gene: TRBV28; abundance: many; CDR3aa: CASSPQTSGGYNEQFF
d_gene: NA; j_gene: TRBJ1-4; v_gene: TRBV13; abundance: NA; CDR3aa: CASSLKSGGNEKLFF
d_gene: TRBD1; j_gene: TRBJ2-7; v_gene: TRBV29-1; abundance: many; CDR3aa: CSVPGQGYYEQYF
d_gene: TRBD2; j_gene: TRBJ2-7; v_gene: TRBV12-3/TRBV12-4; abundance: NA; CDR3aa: CASSPGLAGVTYEQYF
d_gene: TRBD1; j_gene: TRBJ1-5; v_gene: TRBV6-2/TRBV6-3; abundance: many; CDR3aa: CASSGAGGFSQPQHF
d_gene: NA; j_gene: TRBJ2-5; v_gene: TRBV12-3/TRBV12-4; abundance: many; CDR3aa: CASSPRPGETQYF
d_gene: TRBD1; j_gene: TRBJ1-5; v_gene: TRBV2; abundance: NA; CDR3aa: CASSEPGTGGYGNQPQHF
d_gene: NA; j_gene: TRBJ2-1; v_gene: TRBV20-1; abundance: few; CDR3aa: CSARVGGRLHNEQFF
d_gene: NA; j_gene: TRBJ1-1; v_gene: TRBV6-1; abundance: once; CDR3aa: CASAAGGGTEAFF
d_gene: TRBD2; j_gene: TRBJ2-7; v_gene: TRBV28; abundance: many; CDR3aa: CASSVGGVSYEQYF
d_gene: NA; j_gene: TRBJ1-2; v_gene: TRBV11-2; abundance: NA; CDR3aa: CASSPELGGAGYGYTF
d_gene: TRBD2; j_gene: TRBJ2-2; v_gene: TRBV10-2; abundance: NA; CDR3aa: CASRTTSGGRTGELFF
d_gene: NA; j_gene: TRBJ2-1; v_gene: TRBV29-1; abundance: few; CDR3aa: CSVELGASYNEQFF
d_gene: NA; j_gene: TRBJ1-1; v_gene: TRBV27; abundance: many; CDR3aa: CASSPPGRTEAFF
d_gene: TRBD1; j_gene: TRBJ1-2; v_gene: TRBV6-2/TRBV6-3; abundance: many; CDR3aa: CAAYRLTGPNYGYTF
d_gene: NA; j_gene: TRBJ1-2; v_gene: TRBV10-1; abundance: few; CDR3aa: CASMARDYGYTF
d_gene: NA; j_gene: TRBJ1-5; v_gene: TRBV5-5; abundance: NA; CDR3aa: CASSLEGDSNQPQHF
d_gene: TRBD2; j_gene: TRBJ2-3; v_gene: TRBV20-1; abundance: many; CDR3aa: CSARLSGKAADTQYF
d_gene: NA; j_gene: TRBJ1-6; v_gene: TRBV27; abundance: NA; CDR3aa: CASSFYRNSPLHF
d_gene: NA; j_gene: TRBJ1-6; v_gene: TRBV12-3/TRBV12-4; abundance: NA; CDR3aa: CASSLEGRSPLHF
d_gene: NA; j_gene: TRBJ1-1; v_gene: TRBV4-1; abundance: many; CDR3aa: CASSRYHGENTEAFF
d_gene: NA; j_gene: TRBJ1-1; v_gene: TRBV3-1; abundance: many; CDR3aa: CASSQDGAWGGLSTEAFF
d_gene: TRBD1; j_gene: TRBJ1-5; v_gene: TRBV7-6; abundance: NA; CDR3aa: CASSLMDRVGQPQHF
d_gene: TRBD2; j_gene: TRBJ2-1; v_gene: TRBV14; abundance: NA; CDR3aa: CASSQSSRTSGGLYNEQFF
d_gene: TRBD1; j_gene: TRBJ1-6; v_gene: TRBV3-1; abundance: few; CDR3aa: CASSPGAGGSYNSPLHF
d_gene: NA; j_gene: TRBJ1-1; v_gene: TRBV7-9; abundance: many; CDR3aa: CASSFNGAHTEAFF
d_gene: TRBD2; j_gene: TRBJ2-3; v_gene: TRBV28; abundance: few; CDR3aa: CATSLAGGPHTQYF
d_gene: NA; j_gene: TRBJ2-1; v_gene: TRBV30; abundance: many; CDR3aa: CAWELPSNNEQFF
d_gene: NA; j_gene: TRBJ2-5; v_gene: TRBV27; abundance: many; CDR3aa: CASSLSRGGAETQYF
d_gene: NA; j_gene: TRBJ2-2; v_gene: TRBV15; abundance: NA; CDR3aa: CATATINTGELFF